Reported below is one T cell receptor (beta chain). In the authors' methods: The authors estimated nucleated cell counts from reference gene primer amplification. Data came from immunoSEQ multiplex PCR; TCRdb stores just in-frame clones and leaves some out. V, J and clone size are those of that table, while D and trimming were read from the DNA. The profile shows about half a million clones, roughly 88% of them singletons. The data stem from a study of blood T cell repertoires in COVID-19. The wider study: Material from acute and convalescent COVID-19 was sourced from the United States, Italy and Spain. PBMCs, B-cell-depleted T cells, or T cells provided the cDNA or gDNA that made up the material.

Looked up from germline, CDR1 is MNHEY and CDR2 is SVGEGT. This CDR3 region has 16 residues. Trimming left V 4 bases short and J 0 bases short, with 13 bases between. This sequence was found in a human donor in a cohort sampled during active COVID-19. The chain has TRBV6-2 or TRBV6-3 and TRBJ2-1; a weak D match, TRBD2 (6 bases). The sequenced material came from peripheral blood. In nucleotides, the CDR3 is TGTGCCAGCAGTTTGGTTAGCGGACCCTCCTACAATGAGCAGTTCTTC. Translating it yields CASSLVSGPSYNEQFF.